The entry that follows covers one TCR beta chain sequence. There is no known antigen for this receptor. Per-nucleotide qualities are absent, and no much larger clonotype sits a single base away. This specimen comes from a study of T cell changes during pregnancy in multiple sclerosis (dated by TCRdb to the late 2010s). Background for the entire study: The study looked at changes in the T cell repertoire across pregnancy in women with multiple sclerosis.

Library prep was done by the immunoSEQ multiplex PCR assay. The immuneACCESS repertoire file appears here via TCRdb, limited to in-frame rearrangements. These files lack a portion of the clones; in checked studies, under half of the deficit traces to unresolved V genes, and the cause of the others is not known. The sample records fewer than 40,000 clones, 91% of which are singletons. Jointly, the top ten make up around 0.5% of the sample. V and J are truncated by 6 bases and 2 bases respectively, leaving an intervening sequence of 14 bases. The CDR3, from cysteine to phenylalanine, totals 14 residues. This entry keeps only the CDR3 DNA: 42 bases, framed from base 1. Sequences SGHRS (CDR1) and YFSETQ (CDR2) are obtained from the germline V gene.

This material consisted of CD4+ T cells from peripheral blood mononuclear cells, taken in the second trimester of pregnancy. The V and J genes are TRBV5-1 and TRBJ2-5; the D gene cannot be resolved reliably. This sequence was found in a female donor in good health, enrolled as a control in a pregnancy study. The DNA sequence follows: TGCGCCAGCACCTTCTCGGGTGCACAAGAGACCCAGTACTTC. The resulting protein is CASTFSGAQETQYF.